These T cell receptor beta chains were read from a single sample in a study of cytomegalovirus exposure and HLA in healthy donors. Only in-frame clones appear in the TCRdb table, and some are missing; sequencing was by immunoSEQ multiplex PCR. The sample has 150,000 to 200,000 clones, around four fifths seen once. Sequencing used PBMCs. These receptor sequences come from a male donor in good health and CMV-seronegative. The CDR3 runs from the conserved cysteine through the conserved F or W. The D gene is left open where the match is weak. Rows may omit the clone size; those that give it use once, few, many or a size class.

j_gene,d_gene,abundance,v_gene,CDR3aa,CDR3nt
TRBJ2-2,.,few,TRBV7-8,CASSFSSGESRTGELFF,TGTGCCAGCAGCTTTTCGTCGGGGGAGTCAAGGACCGGGGAGCTGTTTTTT
TRBJ2-1,.,few,TRBV7-2,CASSSSLIGGEGNEQFF,TGTGCCAGCAGCTCATCCCTTATAGGGGGAGAAGGGAATGAGCAGTTCTTC
TRBJ2-1,TRBD2,.,TRBV5-1,CASSLRVAGNNEQFF,TGCGCCAGCAGCTTAAGGGTAGCGGGCAACAATGAGCAGTTCTTC
TRBJ2-1,TRBD1,once,TRBV7-8,CASSLVGGTGTYNEQFF,TGTGCCAGCAGCTTAGTGGGAGGGACAGGGACCTACAATGAGCAGTTCTTC
TRBJ1-4,.,.,TRBV19,CASSQVETANEKLFF,TGTGCCAGTAGCCAAGTCGAGACAGCGAATGAAAAACTGTTTTTT
TRBJ2-5,.,.,TRBV7-3,CASSLPRTTEETQYF,TGTGCCAGCAGCTTACCCCGGACTACGGAGGAGACCCAGTACTTC
TRBJ1-1,TRBD1,.,TRBV5-6,CASGRQGVVTEAFF,TGTGCCAGCGGAAGACAGGGAGTCGTCACTGAAGCTTTCTTT
TRBJ2-5,TRBD1,.,TRBV5-4,CASSSGQQETQYF,TGTGCCAGCAGTTCGGGACAGCAAGAGACCCAGTACTTC
TRBJ1-4,TRBD1,.,TRBV10-3,CAIILRGRCEKLFF,TGTGCCATCATCCTCAGGGGGCGGTGTGAAAAACTGTTTTTT
TRBJ2-3,.,once,TRBV5-1,CASRPGVDTILGTQYF,TGCGCCAGCAGACCAGGGGTCGATACGATTTTAGGTACGCAGTATTTT
TRBJ1-1,TRBD1,once,TRBV28,CASSLGQGAEAFF,TGTGCCAGCAGTTTAGGACAGGGGGCTGAAGCTTTCTTT
TRBJ1-1,.,.,TRBV5-1,CASSRDQRGQGYMNTEAFF,TGCGCCAGCAGCCGTGATCAAAGGGGCCAGGGCTACATGAACACTGAAGCTTTCTTT
TRBJ2-7,TRBD1,.,TRBV7-9,CASNQGAESYEQYF,TGTGCCAGCAACCAGGGGGCGGAATCCTACGAGCAGTACTTC
TRBJ2-3,TRBD2,.,TRBV5-1,CASRSELAGGGDTQYF,TGCGCCAGCAGGTCAGAACTAGCGGGAGGTGGAGATACGCAGTATTTT
TRBJ1-1,.,.,TRBV6-1,CASSAQDRQAFF,TGTGCCAGCAGTGCGCAGGACAGACAAGCTTTCTTT
TRBJ1-1,TRBD1,.,TRBV19,CASSPDRDEAFF,TGTGCCAGTAGTCCAGACAGGGATGAAGCTTTCTTT
TRBJ2-2,.,.,TRBV7-2,CASSLAQYTGELFF,TGTGCCAGCAGCTTAGCCCAGTACACCGGGGAGCTGTTTTTT
TRBJ1-1,.,.,TRBV7-2,CASSPQLIGVYTEAFF,TGTGCCAGCAGCCCCCAGTTGATCGGGGTCTACACTGAAGCTTTCTTT
TRBJ2-2,.,few,TRBV6-4,CASSDLNTGELFF,TGTGCCAGCAGTGACCTTAACACCGGGGAGCTGTTTTTT
TRBJ1-1,.,.,TRBV7-9,CASSLARGGSTEAFF,TGTGCCAGCAGCTTAGCGAGGGGGGGAAGCACTGAAGCTTTCTTT
TRBJ1-1,.,.,TRBV5-1,CASSSGTSSMTEAFF,TGCGCCAGCAGCTCCGGGACATCATCAATGACTGAAGCTTTCTTT
TRBJ2-2,.,.,TRBV7-7,CASSLSLSTGELFF,TGTGCCAGCAGCTTGAGTTTAAGCACCGGGGAGCTGTTTTTT
TRBJ2-1,TRBD2,.,TRBV27,CASSILAGGPWDEQFF,TGTGCCAGCAGTATTCTAGCGGGAGGGCCATGGGATGAGCAGTTCTTC
TRBJ2-7,TRBD2,once,TRBV4-3,CASSQWLAGGLSYEQYF,TGCGCCAGCAGCCAGTGGCTAGCGGGGGGCCTCTCCTACGAGCAGTACTTC
TRBJ2-1,.,.,TRBV6-6,CANGGSYNEQFF,TGTGCCAACGGGGGATCATACAATGAGCAGTTCTTC
TRBJ2-2,.,few,TRBV10-2,CASSEQGLAGELFF,TGCGCCAGCAGTGAGCAGGGGCTGGCCGGGGAGCTGTTTTTT
TRBJ2-1,.,.,TRBV7-2,CASSLVGRGEQFF,TGTGCCAGCAGCTTAGTAGGTCGGGGTGAGCAGTTCTTC
TRBJ2-3,.,.,TRBV29-1,CSVDRGLGGTGTDTQYF,TGCAGCGTTGACAGGGGGTTGGGCGGGACGGGCACAGATACGCAGTATTTT
TRBJ2-3,.,.,TRBV10-3,CAISDPLRAGSTDTQYF,TGTGCCATCAGTGACCCCCTCAGGGCGGGGAGCACAGATACGCAGTATTTT
TRBJ2-1,TRBD1,.,TRBV29-1,CSVARGRGEQFF,TGCAGCGTTGCCAGGGGGCGTGGTGAGCAGTTCTTC
TRBJ2-2,.,once,TRBV28,CASSFLANTGELFF,TGTGCCAGCAGTTTTTTAGCGAACACCGGGGAGCTGTTTTTT
TRBJ1-4,.,.,TRBV15,CATSANRATNEKLFF,TGTGCCACCAGCGCAAACAGGGCAACTAATGAAAAACTGTTTTTT
TRBJ1-2,.,few,TRBV5-6,CASSLSAGAYYGYTF,TGTGCCAGCAGCTTGTCGGCAGGGGCATACTATGGCTACACCTTC
TRBJ2-1,TRBD2,.,TRBV9,CASSVGGGSGNEQFF,TGTGCCAGCAGCGTAGGTGGCGGGAGTGGAAATGAGCAGTTCTTC
TRBJ1-6,TRBD1,.,TRBV5-4,CASKDRDNSPLHF,TGTGCCAGCAAGGACAGGGACAATTCACCCCTCCACTTT
TRBJ1-1,.,.,TRBV7-9,CASSSSVNTEAFF,TGTGCCAGCAGCTCTAGCGTCAACACTGAAGCTTTCTTT
TRBJ1-1,.,few,TRBV9,CASSVLQGNTEAFF,TGTGCCAGCAGCGTCCTACAGGGGAACACTGAAGCTTTCTTT
TRBJ2-1,TRBD1,.,TRBV7-2,CASSPRTGPTYNEQFF,TGTGCCAGCAGCCCTCGGACAGGACCAACCTACAATGAGCAGTTCTTC
TRBJ1-1,.,few,TRBV7-8,CASKGGADTEAFF,TGTGCCTCGAAGGGGGGGGCGGACACTGAAGCTTTCTTT